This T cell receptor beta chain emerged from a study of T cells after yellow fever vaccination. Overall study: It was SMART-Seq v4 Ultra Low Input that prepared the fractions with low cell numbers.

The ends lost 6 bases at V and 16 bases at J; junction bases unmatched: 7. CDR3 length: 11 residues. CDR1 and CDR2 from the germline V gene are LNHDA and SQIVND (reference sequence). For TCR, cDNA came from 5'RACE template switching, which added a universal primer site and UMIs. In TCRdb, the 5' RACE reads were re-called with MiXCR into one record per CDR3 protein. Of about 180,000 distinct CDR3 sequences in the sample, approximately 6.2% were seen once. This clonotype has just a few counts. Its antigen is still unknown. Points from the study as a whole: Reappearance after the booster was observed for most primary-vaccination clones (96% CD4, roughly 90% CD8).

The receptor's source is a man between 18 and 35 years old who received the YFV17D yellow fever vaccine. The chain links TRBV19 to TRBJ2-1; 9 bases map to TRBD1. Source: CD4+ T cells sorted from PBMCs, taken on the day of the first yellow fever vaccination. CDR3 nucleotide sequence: TGTGCCAGTAGCGACAGGGGGGGAAGCTTCTTC. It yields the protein CASSDRGGSFF.